One sample yielded the 10 T cell receptor beta chains listed below, sequenced in a study of patients and donors after allogeneic stem cell transplantation. TCRdb independently ran MiXCR on the RT-PCR reads; one entry per CDR3 protein. The sample holds about a million distinct CDR3 sequences, about a sixth seen once. Material for sequencing was blood, either unsorted or a sorted T cell fraction (not recorded which). The receptors here all came from a human donor who was either an allogeneic HSCT recipient or a stem cell or donor lymphocyte infusion donor (not recorded which). It is not recorded whose cells these are; they may come from a transplant donor.

In this sample, this clonotype turned up a few times. The chain links TRBV5-1 to TRBJ2-2, with D possibly matching TRBD1 (5 bases). This CDR3 has 15 residues. The germline CDR1 and CDR2 sequences are SGHRS and YFSETQ. Trimming stripped 2 bases from V and 4 bases from J, with 12 bases between. The CDR3 sequence is CASSFQGGSTGELFF. CDR3 coding DNA: TGCGCCAGCAGCTTCCAGGGTGGATCCACCGGGGAGCTGTTTTTT.

About this clonotype itself: A much larger clone lies one base from this, so it may be a read error. The CDR3 does not end in the conserved phenylalanine or tryptophan, so this is likely a read error. The V call is TRBV12-3 or TRBV12-4, the J call TRBJ2-1, with D perhaps given as TRBD1 or TRBD2 (5 bases each). The CDR3 is 14 residues long. Trimming left V 6 bases short and J 4 bases short, with 13 bases between. The DNA for the CDR3 is TGTGCCAGCAGCCCGCCGGGACCTTACAATGAGCAGTTCCTC. Its protein is CASSPPGPYNEQFL.

This clonotype occurred many times. J is TRBJ1-1 and V is TRBV9, with D perhaps TRBD1 (6 bases). The CDR3 extends over 12 amino acids. From germline, CDR1 is SGDLS and CDR2 YYNGEE. With 4 bases removed from V and 7 bases from J, the gap between germline ends came to 11 bases. The CDR3 sequence: CASSRGQGEAFF. CDR3 bases: TGTGCCAGCAGCCGGGGGCAGGGTGAAGCTTTCTTT.

CDR3 loop: CASSGGLIYNEQFF. CDR3 nucleotide sequence: TGTGCCAGCAGTGGTGGACTAATATACAATGAGCAGTTCTTC. The V call is TRBV6-2 or TRBV6-3, the J call TRBJ2-1, with D possibly matching TRBD2 (6 bases). The ends were cut back, 5 bases at V and 4 bases at J, with 12 bases in the middle. Per germline, CDR1 MNHEY and CDR2 SVGEGT. The CDR3 has 14 residues.

This clonotype was observed once. The chain combines TRBV3-1 with TRBJ2-3; D not resolved. Germline V gene sequence: CDR1 LGHDT, CDR2 YNNKEL (reference sequence). The V end was cut by 6 bases, the J end by 4 bases, with 23 bases between. The length of the CDR3 is 17 residues. The CDR3 reads CASRRRAAPQAADTQYF. Written as DNA, the CDR3 is TGTGCCAGCAGGCGAAGGGCGGCCCCCCAAGCAGCAGATACGCAGTATTTT.

This clonotype showed up many times. The V call is TRBV5-6, the J call TRBJ1-1, with a weak D call TRBD1 (5 bases). Per germline, CDR1 SGHDT and CDR2 YYEEEE. V was clipped by 1 base and J by 0 bases, with 10 bases between them. The CDR3 runs to 15 residues. The CDR3 DNA is TGTGCCAGCAGCTTGCCGGGGACGGTGAACACTGAAGCTTTCTTT. Translating it yields CASSLPGTVNTEAFF.

J is TRBJ2-1 and V is TRBV15, with D perhaps being TRBD1 or TRBD2 (5 bases each). The CDR3 runs to 19 residues. Germline V gives CDR1 LNHNV, CDR2 YYDKDF (reference sequence). Trimming took 0 bases from V and 4 from J, leaving 22 bases between them. DNA of the CDR3: TGTGCCACCAGCAGAGATATGGTCTCGGGACCCCCCAAATACAATGAGCAGTTCTTC. Translating gives CATSRDMVSGPPKYNEQFF. Combining the CDR3 with reference TRBV15 and TRBJ2-1 gives the whole variable domain DAMVIQNPRYQVTQFGKPVTLSCSQTLNHNVMYWYQQKSSQAPKLLFHYYDKDFNNEADTPDNFQSRRPNTSFCFLDIRSPGLGDTAMYLCATSRDMVSGPPKYNEQFFGPGTRLTVL.

This clonotype was seen a few times. The CDR3 here is CASSPKGGDGAFF. DNA for the CDR3: TGTGCCAGCTCACCAAAAGGAGGGGATGGAGCTTTCTTT. V is TRBV18 and J is TRBJ1-1, with D possibly being TRBD1 (5 bases). The germline CDR1 and CDR2 sequences are KGHSH and LQKENI. The CDR3 runs to 13 residues. Trimming stripped 2 bases from V and 10 bases from J, with 14 bases between.

The V call is TRBV19, the J call TRBJ2-2; 10 nucleotides match TRBD1. The CDR3 length is 14 residues. V lost 5 bases to trimming and J lost 8 bases; unmatched junction nucleotides: 5. The germline V gene encodes CDR1 LNHDA and CDR2 SQIVND (reference sequence). In DNA, the CDR3 is TGTGCCAGTAGTGCCGGGACAGGGGTAGGGGAGCTGTTTTTT. It encodes CASSAGTGVGELFF. Full variable domain (missing parts from reference TRBV19 and TRBJ2-2): DGGITQSPKYLFRKEGQNVTLSCEQNLNHDAMYWYRQDPGQGLRLIYYSQIVNDFQKGDIAEGYSVSREKKESFPLTVTSAQKNPTAFYLCASSAGTGVGELFFGEGSRLTVL.

This clonotype was recorded at least ten times. The chain is built from TRBV4-3 and TRBJ1-1, with a weak D call TRBD1 (6 bases). The V end lost 2 bases, the J end lost 7 bases, and 11 bases lay between the germline ends. Germline CDR1 and CDR2: LGHNA and YSLEER. This CDR3 spans 13 amino acids. The DNA for the CDR3 is TGCGCCAGCAGCCAAAATCCGACAGGTGAAGCTTTCTTT. This sequence encodes CASSQNPTGEAFF.